The 10 T cell receptor beta chains presented below share a single source sample, sequenced in a study of T cells in Graves' hyperthyroidism and ophthalmopathy. Amplified regions were TCR beta CDR3 sequences from RNA transcripts. RT-PCR in the first round (using the HTBI primer set) targeted the TCR CDR3. From the multiplex PCR reads, TCRdb called clonotypes with MiXCR, one entry per CDR3 protein. The table shows 620,000 or so distinct CDR3 sequences, with approximately 14% occurring only once. The sequencing sample was made of blood. The receptors derive from a woman between 45 and 65 years old with Graves' ophthalmopathy.

This clonotype has at least ten counts. The chain couples TRBV18 to TRBJ1-1; no clear D gene. The CDR3 is made up of 14 amino acids. Trimming took off 2 bases at V and 2 bases at J, with 9 bases between the two ends. Germline V gives CDR1 KGHSH, CDR2 LQKENI. CDR3 in DNA: TGTGCCAGCTCACCAATTGTGGAAAACACTGAAGCTTTCTTT. Encoded protein: CASSPIVENTEAFF.

V usage is TRBV6-2 or TRBV6-3 and J usage is TRBJ2-3, with D perhaps TRBD1 (6 bases). CDR1 and CDR2 from the germline V gene are MNHEY and SVGEGT. This CDR3 spans 15 amino acids. V gave up 6 bases and J gave up 0 bases, with 13 bases separating them. CDR3 DNA sequence: TGTGCCAGCAGACAAGTGGGGGCGAGCACAGATACGCAGTATTTT. This gives the protein CASRQVGASTDTQYF.

This clonotype was found a few times. The chain recombines TRBV4-3 with TRBJ1-2; no clear D gene. Germline CDR1 LGHNA, CDR2 YSLEER. V dropped 1 base and J dropped 4 bases, with 13 bases sitting between them. The CDR3 has 15 amino acids. CDR3 in amino acids: CASSQVVQEPYGYTF. The CDR3, as DNA: TGCGCCAGCAGCCAAGTTGTCCAGGAACCCTATGGCTACACCTTC.

This clonotype was counted only a few times. A much larger clone differs from this one at a single base, so this may be a read error. This chain uses TRBV18 with TRBJ2-3; tentative D call: TRBD2 (6 bases). Germline CDR1 reads KGHSH; CDR2 reads LQKENI. CDR3 length equals 17 residues. This CDR3 reads CAGSPTRRDGATDTQYF. The DNA for the CDR3 is TGTGCCGGCTCACCGACACGGCGGGATGGGGCCACAGATACGCAGTATTTT. The full variable domain, in which reference TRBV18 and TRBJ2-3 provide the parts outside the CDR3, is NAGVMQNPRHLVRRRGQEARLRCSPMKGHSHVYWYRQLPEEGLKFMVYLQKENIIDESGMPKERFSAEFPKEGPSILRIQQVVRGDSAAYFCAGSPTRRDGATDTQYFGPGTRLTVL.

In this sample, this clonotype turned up many times. This rearrangement joins TRBV20-1 to TRBJ2-5, with D perhaps being TRBD1 or TRBD2 (5 bases each). From germline, CDR1 is DFQATT and CDR2 SNEGSKA (reference sequence). The V end was cut by 4 bases, the J end by 5 bases, with 14 bases between. This CDR3 spans 13 amino acids. CDR3 loop: CSATRLGRETQYF. In DNA, the CDR3 is TGCAGTGCTACCAGACTGGGACGGGAGACCCAGTACTTC.

This clonotype was counted at least ten times. J is TRBJ2-1 and V is TRBV7-2; a weak D match, TRBD2 (7 bases). From germline, CDR1 is SGHTA and CDR2 FQGNSA. The CDR3 has 14 residues. V was pared by 5 bases and J by 10 bases, with 18 bases between. This CDR3 is CASSPAGGLSEQFF. The CDR3 nucleotides read TGTGCCAGCAGCCCCGCCGGGGGGCTTTCGGAGCAGTTCTTC.

The rearrangement joins TRBV29-1 to TRBJ1-1, with D hard to call. V lost 1 base and J lost 8, with 11 bases in between. CDR3 size: 12 residues. The V gene's germline CDR1 is SQVTM and CDR2 ANQGSEA. Here the CDR3 reads CSVEVGRHEAFF. As DNA, the CDR3 is TGCAGCGTTGAAGTGGGCAGGCACGAAGCTTTCTTT.

This clonotype has ten or more counts. The rearrangement uses TRBV7-3 and TRBJ2-1; 11 bases line up with TRBD2. The CDR3 is made up of 17 amino acids. The V segment lost 5 bases and the J segment 0 bases; nucleotides outside the gene matches: 6. Germline CDR1 SGHTA, CDR2 FQGTGA. In DNA, the CDR3 is TGTGCCAGCAGCGTTTTAGGGACTAGCGGCTCCTACAATGAGCAGTTCTTC. The encoded protein is CASSVLGTSGSYNEQFF.

This clonotype appeared a few times. This rearrangement joins TRBV28 to TRBJ2-5, with D perhaps being TRBD1 or TRBD2 (6 bases each). Trimming cost V 3 bases and J 6 bases, with 17 bases left between them. The CDR3 is made up of 15 amino acids. Germline V gives CDR1 MDHEN, CDR2 SYDVKM. The CDR3 protein is CASSLVLGGSKTQYF. DNA of the CDR3: TGTGCCAGCAGTTTGGTTTTGGGGGGCTCTAAGACCCAGTACTTC.

There are many counts of this clonotype. This chain joins TRBV28 and TRBJ2-5, with 9 bases identical to TRBD1. The germline CDR1 and CDR2 sequences are MDHEN and SYDVKM. J lost 2 bases, V lost 3 bases, and 7 bases had no gene match. The CDR3 has 16 amino acids. The CDR3 protein is CASSFPGTGLQETQYF. In DNA, the CDR3 is TGTGCCAGCAGTTTCCCTGGGACAGGGCTTCAAGAGACCCAGTACTTC.